This TCR beta chain is drawn from a study of regulatory T cells in long-lasting Graves disease. Time point denoted: persistent/refractory GD, antithyroid drugs over 5 years with positive TRAb. With RNA extracted from PBMCs as input, the TCR library was made. In its sample, this clonotype was seen many times. This CDR3 is 13 amino acids long. Per germline, CDR1 MDHEN and CDR2 SYDVKM. The V end lost 5 bases, the J end lost 3 bases, and 11 bases lay between the germline ends. Relying on iRepertoire HTBI primers and Arm-PCR of CDR3 regions, the team built TCR beta libraries. In the original processing: Overall, samples carried 62 TRBV and around 15 TRBJ segments. A single record per CDR3 protein comes from TCRdb applying MiXCR to the multiplex PCR reads. None of the V and J calls come from the authors' own analysis; TCRdb made them. The sample yields 350,000 to 450,000 distinct CDR3 sequences, approximately 22% seen once.

The starting material was peripheral blood mononuclear cells (PBMCs), obtained when the disease was refractory, from a patient treated with antithyroid drugs. The chain joins TRBV28 to TRBJ2-7; D unclear. This TCR was recovered from a female donor with Graves disease. In DNA form, the CDR3 reads TGTGCCAGCAGTGTCCGAGGAGTCTACGAGCAGTACTTC. Its protein is CASSVRGVYEQYF.